This is a list of T cell receptor beta chains from one sample in a study of blood T cell repertoires in COVID-19. The table came from immunoSEQ multiplex PCR; TCRdb's copy has only in-frame clones and leaves some out. This sample has 100,000 to 120,000 clones, with approximately 84% found just once. Sequencing used peripheral blood. These receptors originate from a middle-aged man with acute or convalescent COVID-19. The CDR3 runs from the conserved cysteine through the conserved F or W.

>TRBV4-1|TRBJ2-3
CASSHVTAGVTTDTQYF
>TRBV24-1|TRBJ1-4
CATSDSLNEKLFF
>TRBV7-2|TRBJ2-1
CASSLVDISYNEQFF
>TRBV24-1|TRBJ2-3
CATNSGGFGDTQYF
>TRBV21-1|TRBJ2-5
CASSISYQRYKQLETQYF
>TRBV7-8|TRBJ2-3
CASSRGTASTDTQYF
>TRBV29-1|TRBJ2-1
CSVERGFSRDEQFF
>TRBV11-2|TRBJ2-3
CASSLGLAGGYTQYF
>TRBV3-1/TRBV3-2|TRBJ2-7
CASSQSASYYEQYF
>TRBV24-1|TRBJ2-1
CATSDPGDRGHEQFF
>TRBV6-2/TRBV6-3|TRBJ2-7
CASSYRKPGQTYEQYF
>TRBV24-1|TRBJ1-1
CATSVTGREAFF
>TRBV21-1|TRBJ1-2
CASSKGGTGAVGVHGYTF
>TRBV4-2|TRBJ2-7
CASSLRTSGGAYEQYF
>TRBV7-2|TRBJ2-5
CASSLEGRGETQYF
>TRBV7-3|TRBJ2-2
CASSLGQANTGELFF
>TRBV7-8|TRBJ2-7
CASSLAAGANTYEQYF
>TRBV1|TRBJ2-3
CTSSQELIGQQITDTQYF
>TRBV24-1|TRBJ2-1
CATSDFVQRDGQSSYNEQFF
>TRBV10-1|TRBJ2-1
CASSEPGTPMNEQFF
>TRBV10-3|TRBJ2-7
CAISESVGGSEQYF
>TRBV5-8|TRBJ1-2
CASRSIGQVYGYTF
>TRBV19|TRBJ1-2
CASSMGGAPVAGYTF
>TRBV5-4|TRBJ1-1
CASSWGQGQNTEAFF
>TRBV18|TRBJ2-7
CASSPNKWGAYEQYF